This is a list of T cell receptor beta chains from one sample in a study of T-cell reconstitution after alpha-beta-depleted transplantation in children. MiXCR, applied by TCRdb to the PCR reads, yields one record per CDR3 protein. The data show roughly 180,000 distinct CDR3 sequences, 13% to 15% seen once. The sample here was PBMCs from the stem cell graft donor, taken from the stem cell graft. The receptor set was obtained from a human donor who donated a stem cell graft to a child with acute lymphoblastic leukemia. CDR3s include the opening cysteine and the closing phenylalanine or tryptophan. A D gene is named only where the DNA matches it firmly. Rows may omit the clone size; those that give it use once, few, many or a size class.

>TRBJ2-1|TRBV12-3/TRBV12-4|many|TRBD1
TGTGCCAGCAGTTGGCGGACAGGGGGCTACAATGAGCAGTTCTTC
CASSWRTGGYNEQFF
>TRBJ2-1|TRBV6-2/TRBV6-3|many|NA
TGTGCCAGCAGTTATTATGATAAGGGTGGCTCCTATGGAACCAGGGAAAAGCAGTTCTTC
CASSYYDKGGSYGTREKQFF
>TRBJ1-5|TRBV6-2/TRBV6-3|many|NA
TGTGCCAGCTCTCCGGGGCGGATCAGAGATCAGCCCCAGCATTTT
CASSPGRIRDQPQHF
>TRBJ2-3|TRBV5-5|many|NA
TGTGCCAGCAGCGGCCTAAGCGGGAGCACAGATACGCAGTATTTT
CASSGLSGSTDTQYF
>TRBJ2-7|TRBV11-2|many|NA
TGTGCCAGCAGCTTTGGGGAAACCTACGAGCAGTACTTC
CASSFGETYEQYF
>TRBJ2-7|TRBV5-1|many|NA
TGCGCCAGCAGCTTGGCAGGGACCCATACCTACGAGCAGTACTTC
CASSLAGTHTYEQYF
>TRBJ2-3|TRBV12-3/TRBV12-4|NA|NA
TGTGCCAGCAGTCAGCCGCCCCCGGGAGTAGGAAGCACAGATACGCAGTATTTT
CASSQPPPGVGSTDTQYF
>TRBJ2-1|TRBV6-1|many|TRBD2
TGTGCCAGCAGTGACCAGGGACTAGCGGATTACAATGAGCAGTTCTTC
CASSDQGLADYNEQFF
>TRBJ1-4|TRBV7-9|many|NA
TGTGCCAGCAGCTTAGCGGTAGGGGGAGCTGAAAAACTGTTTTTT
CASSLAVGGAEKLFF
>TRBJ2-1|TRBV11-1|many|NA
TGTGCCAGCAGACACAGGGAAAATGAGCAGTTCTTC
CASRHRENEQFF
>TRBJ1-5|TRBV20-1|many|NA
TGCAGTGCTAGAGATCCACAGGCCGCTATGGCCCAGCATTTT
CSARDPQAAMAQHF
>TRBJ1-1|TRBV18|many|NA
TGTGCCAGTAAAGATTCGCCAAGCACTGAAGCTTTCTTT
CASKDSPSTEAFF
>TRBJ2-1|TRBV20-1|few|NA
TGCAGTGCTAGGGGACGACGGCACTACAATGAGCAGTTCTTC
CSARGRRHYNEQFF
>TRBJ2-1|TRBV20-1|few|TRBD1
TGCAGTGCTAGGATAGGACAGGTTCTTCCCTACAATGAGCAGTTCTTC
CSARIGQVLPYNEQFF
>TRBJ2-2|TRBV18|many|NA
TGTGCCAGCTCACCGACAGGAGACACCGGGGAGCTGTTTTTT
CASSPTGDTGELFF
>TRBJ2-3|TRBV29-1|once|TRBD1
TGCAGCGATACGGACAGGGCGGGAACGCAGTATTTT
CSDTDRAGTQYF
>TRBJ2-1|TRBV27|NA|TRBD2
TGTGCCAGCACCCGGACTAGCGGGAGGAGATCCTACAATGAGCAGTTCTTC
CASTRTSGRRSYNEQFF
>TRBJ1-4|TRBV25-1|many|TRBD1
TGTGCCAGCGGGGACAGGGAAAAACTGTTTTTT
CASGDREKLFF
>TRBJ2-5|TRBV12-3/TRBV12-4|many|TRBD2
TGTGCCAGCACCTTGCATAGCGGGTACCAAGAGACCCAGTACTTC
CASTLHSGYQETQYF
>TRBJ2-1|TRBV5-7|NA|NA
TGTGCCAGGGGCCCCCCGCTCCGGGCCGATGAGCAGTTCTTC
CARGPPLRADEQFF
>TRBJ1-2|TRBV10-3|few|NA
TGTGCCATCAGTGACTGGACAGTTGCACTGGATCTTGGCTACACCTTC
CAISDWTVALDLGYTF
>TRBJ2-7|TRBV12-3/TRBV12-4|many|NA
TGTGCCAGCAAAGGGAGCTCCTACGAGCAGTACTTC
CASKGSSYEQYF
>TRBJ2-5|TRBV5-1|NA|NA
TGCGCCAGCAGCTCCTCCGGGACCGCATTCGAGACCCAGTACTTC
CASSSSGTAFETQYF
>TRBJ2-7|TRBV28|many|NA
TGTGCCAGCAGCTTAGCCTACGAGCAGTACTTC
CASSLAYEQYF
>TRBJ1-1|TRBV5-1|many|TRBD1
TGCGCCAGCAGCTCCCTAGCCCAGGGGGACAACACTGAAGCTTTCTTT
CASSSLAQGDNTEAFF
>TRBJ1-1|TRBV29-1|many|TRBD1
TGCAGCGACCAGACAGGGGGCTTATCAGGAGCTTTCTTT
CSDQTGGLSGAFF
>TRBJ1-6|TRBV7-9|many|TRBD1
TGTGCCAGCAGCCTTGGACAGGGTTGGTCACCCCTCCACTTT
CASSLGQGWSPLHF
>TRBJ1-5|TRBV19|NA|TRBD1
TGTGCCAGTAGTACCTTAGGACAGGGAAAGCTTCAGCCCCAGCATTTT
CASSTLGQGKLQPQHF
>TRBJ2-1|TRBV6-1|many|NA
TGTGCCAGCGTCGTGCACACAGGAAACAATGAGCAGTTCTTC
CASVVHTGNNEQFF
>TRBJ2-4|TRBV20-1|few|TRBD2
TGCAGTGCTAGATGGGGGGGAGGGGAAAACATTCAGTACTTC
CSARWGGGENIQYF
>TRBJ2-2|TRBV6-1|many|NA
TGTGCCAGCAGACCCCTCAGCGGCTTCACCGGGGAGCTGTTTTTT
CASRPLSGFTGELFF